A selection of T cell receptor beta chains follows, all from one sample in a study of CD8 T cells in ankylosing spondylitis. TCRdb recomputed calls from the 5' RACE reads with MiXCR, one row per CDR3 protein. This table holds about 42,000 distinct CDR3 sequences, roughly 2.5% found once. The sample taken for sequencing was blood, either unsorted or a sorted T cell fraction (not recorded which). The receptor source for this set is a male donor with ankylosing spondylitis or in good health (not recorded which). Each CDR3 is given with its conserved first and last residue. The order of the fields is J gene, clone size, D gene, V gene, CDR3 protein, CDR3 DNA. D genes are given only for firm matches. A clone size is listed for some rows: how often the clone was seen (once, few, many), or a class if it is expanded.

TRBJ2-3	many	TRBD2	TRBV9	CASSPSGRAAGDTQYF	TGTGCCAGCAGCCCTAGCGGGAGGGCCGCGGGAGATACGCAGTATTTT
TRBJ2-5	-	TRBD1	TRBV9	CASQARTGGGETQYF	TGTGCCAGCCAGGCCCGGACAGGGGGCGGGGAGACCCAGTACTTC
TRBJ2-7	many	-	TRBV9	CASSPTQGIYEQYF	TGTGCCAGCAGCCCGACGCAGGGCATCTACGAGCAGTACTTC
TRBJ2-7	many	-	TRBV9	CASSDTRREQYF	TGTGCCAGCAGCGATACCCGGAGAGAGCAGTACTTC
TRBJ2-2	many	-	TRBV9	CASSAEDGSNTGELFF	TGTGCCAGCAGCGCTGAGGACGGATCCAACACCGGGGAGCTGTTTTTT
TRBJ1-1	-	-	TRBV9	CASSVGAGPTNAEAFF	TGTGCCAGCAGCGTAGGCGCGGGGCCTACGAACGCTGAAGCTTTCTTT
TRBJ2-3	many	TRBD1	TRBV9	CASSEQPDRATQYF	TGTGCCAGCAGCGAACAACCGGACAGGGCTACGCAGTATTTT
TRBJ2-3	many	-	TRBV9	CASSVAPGEGADTQYF	TGTGCCAGCAGCGTAGCACCGGGAGAGGGGGCAGATACGCAGTATTTT
TRBJ2-7	many	-	TRBV9	CASSVGTSSSYEQYF	TGTGCCAGCAGCGTCGGGACTTCCAGCTCCTACGAGCAGTACTTC
TRBJ2-4	few	-	TRBV9	CASSPLGDGGAKNIQYF	TGTGCCAGCAGCCCCTTGGGTGATGGAGGAGCCAAAAACATTCAGTACTTC
TRBJ2-5	many	-	TRBV9	CASSVGTSSGTQYF	TGTGCCAGCAGCGTAGGTACTAGCTCTGGGACCCAGTACTTC
TRBJ2-7	many	TRBD2	TRBV9	CASSPTSGKSYEQYF	TGTGCCAGCAGCCCCACTAGCGGGAAATCCTACGAGCAGTACTTC
TRBJ2-5	many	TRBD1	TRBV9	CASSVTGTGGGETQYF	TGTGCCAGCAGCGTTACCGGGACAGGGGGGGGAGAGACCCAGTACTTC
TRBJ2-7	many	TRBD2	TRBV9	CASSVGGRDDEQYF	TGTGCCAGCAGCGTAGGCGGGAGGGATGACGAGCAGTACTTC
TRBJ1-6	many	-	TRBV9	CASSPNLGAVNSPLHF	TGTGCCAGCAGCCCCAACCTCGGGGCAGTTAATTCACCCCTCCACTTT
TRBJ2-7	-	-	TRBV9	CASSVAGAVSEQYF	TGTGCCAGCAGCGTAGCAGGGGCAGTGAGCGAGCAGTACTTC
TRBJ2-1	many	TRBD2	TRBV9	CASSLTGIVAGNEQFF	TGTGCCAGCAGCCTCACCGGGATTGTAGCGGGAAATGAGCAGTTCTTC
TRBJ1-1	many	TRBD1	TRBV9	CASSVGGGGLNTEAFF	TGTGCCAGCAGCGTAGGTGGAGGGGGCTTGAACACTGAAGCTTTCTTT
TRBJ2-5	many	TRBD1	TRBV9	CASSVDPGTGYQETQYF	TGTGCCAGCAGCGTAGATCCCGGGACAGGGTACCAAGAGACCCAGTACTTC
TRBJ2-2	many	-	TRBV9	CASSVRGGNTGELFF	TGTGCCAGCAGCGTCAGGGGGGGAAACACCGGGGAGCTGTTTTTT
TRBJ1-5	many	-	TRBV9	CASSAGRQSNQPQHF	TGTGCCAGCAGCGCCGGGAGGCAGAGCAATCAGCCCCAGCATTTT
TRBJ2-7	many	TRBD1	TRBV9	CASSVGQGAYEQYF	TGTGCCAGCAGCGTAGGGCAGGGGGCCTACGAGCAGTACTTC
TRBJ1-6	many	TRBD1	TRBV9	CASSRRDSNSYNSPLHF	TGTGCCAGCAGCCGACGGGACAGCAACTCCTATAATTCACCCCTCCACTTT
TRBJ2-5	many	-	TRBV9	CASGLNQETQYF	TGTGCCAGCGGACTAAACCAAGAGACCCAGTACTTC
TRBJ2-5	-	-	TRBV9	CASTRDRGRETQYF	TGTGCCAGCACCCGTGACCGGGGGCGGGAGACCCAGTACTTC
TRBJ2-7	many	TRBD2	TRBV9	CASSVRASGTVEQYF	TGTGCCAGCAGCGTACGGGCTAGCGGGACCGTCGAGCAGTACTTC
TRBJ1-2	many	TRBD1	TRBV9	CASSVSGGGLYGYTF	TGTGCCAGCAGCGTGTCAGGGGGCGGCCTCTATGGCTACACCTTC
TRBJ2-3	many	TRBD2	TRBV9	CASSVGGAGGGGTQYF	TGTGCCAGCAGCGTAGGAGGAGCGGGAGGGGGTGGCACGCAGTATTTT
TRBJ2-1	many	-	TRBV9	CASSGRGRINEQFF	TGTGCCAGCAGCGGGCGGGGACGGATCAATGAGCAGTTCTTC
TRBJ2-2	many	-	TRBV9	CASSIRQRPNTGELFF	TGTGCCAGCAGCATACGACAGCGCCCGAACACCGGGGAGCTGTTTTTT
TRBJ2-7	many	-	TRBV9	CASSVDWGRSYEQYF	TGTGCCAGCAGCGTAGATTGGGGGCGAAGCTACGAGCAGTACTTC
TRBJ1-2	many	-	TRBV9	CASSVQGDPNYGYTF	TGTGCCAGCAGCGTACAAGGGGACCCAAACTATGGCTACACCTTC
TRBJ2-2	medium-sized	-	TRBV9	CASSAESLSGELFF	TGTGCCAGCAGCGCCGAGAGTTTATCCGGGGAGCTGTTTTTT
TRBJ2-2	many	TRBD2	TRBV9	CASSSRLAGPTGELFF	TGTGCCAGCAGCTCCCGACTAGCGGGACCCACCGGGGAGCTGTTTTTT
TRBJ2-2	many	-	TRBV9	CASSVVQGGGELFF	TGTGCCAGCAGCGTCGTCCAGGGGGGCGGGGAGCTGTTTTTT
TRBJ1-6	many	TRBD1	TRBV9	CASSAPGQNNSPLHF	TGTGCCAGCAGCGCACCGGGACAGAATAATTCACCCCTCCACTTT